This TCR beta chain was identified in a study of T-cell reconstitution after alpha-beta-depleted transplantation in children. Study-wide findings and caveats: Newly produced T cells mostly accounted for T-cell counts and diversity one year post-transplant. In patients about two months after transplant, alpha-beta T cells reportedly arose from several hundred expanded graft clones. After transplant, high TCRbeta diversity at day 60 in some patients arose from surviving recipient T cells and thymic progenitors.

This clonotype was counted between two and nine times. Its specificity is unknown. Using unique molecular identifiers, the investigators prepared the TCRbeta library. TCRdb independently ran MiXCR on the PCR reads; one entry per CDR3 protein. Of some 120,000 distinct CDR3 sequences listed, more than 20% were seen once; the top ten hold 8% to 11%. The receptor's source is a male patient under 10 years old who had a stem cell transplant for chronic granulomatous disease, so the T cells may come from the graft donor. The sequences come from PBMCs, mostly from graft donor cells, collected 180 days after TCRalphabeta/CD19-depleted stem cell transplant.

The CDR3 coding sequence is TGCGCCAGCAGATCGGTGACCGCAGATACGCAGTATTTT. Protein: CASRSVTADTQYF. The rearrangement joins TRBV5-1 to TRBJ2-3; D unclear. Germline V CDR1 and CDR2: SGHRS, YFSETQ. V was cut by 5 bases and J by 4 bases, with 11 bases left in between. This CDR3 has 13 residues.